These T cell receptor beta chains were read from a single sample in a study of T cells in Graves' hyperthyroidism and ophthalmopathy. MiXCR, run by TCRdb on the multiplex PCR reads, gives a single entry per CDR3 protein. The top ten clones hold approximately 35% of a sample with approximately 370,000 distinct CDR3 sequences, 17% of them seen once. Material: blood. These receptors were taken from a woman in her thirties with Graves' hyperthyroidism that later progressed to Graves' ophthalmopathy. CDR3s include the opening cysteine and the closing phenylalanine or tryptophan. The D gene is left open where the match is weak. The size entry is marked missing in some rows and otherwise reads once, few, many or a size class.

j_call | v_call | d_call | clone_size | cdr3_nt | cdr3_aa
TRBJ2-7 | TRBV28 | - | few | TGTGCCAGCAGTTTTCCTCCCAGGGGACACAAGCAGTACTTC | CASSFPPRGHKQYF
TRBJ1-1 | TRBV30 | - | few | TGTGCCTGGACCCAAGGGAGGGGCACCTCTGAAGCTTTCTTT | CAWTQGRGTSEAFF
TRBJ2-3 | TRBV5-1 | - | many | TGCGCCAGCAGCTCCGGGAGACTGGGAGATACGCAGTATTTT | CASSSGRLGDTQYF
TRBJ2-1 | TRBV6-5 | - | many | TGTGCCAGCAGTTACTCTCCGGGGGTCAATGAGCAGTTCTTC | CASSYSPGVNEQFF
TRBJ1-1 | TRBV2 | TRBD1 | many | TGTGCCAGCAGGCCCCGACAGGGGGGGGGGAACACTGAAGCTTTCTTT | CASRPRQGGGNTEAFF
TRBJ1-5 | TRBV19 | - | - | TGTGCCAGTAGTATTTTCGGGGGCGCAAATCAGCCCCAGCATTTT | CASSIFGGANQPQHF
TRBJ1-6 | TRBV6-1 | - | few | TGTGCCAGCAGTGATGTGGAGGGGATCTCCTATAATTCACCCCTCCACTTT | CASSDVEGISYNSPLHF
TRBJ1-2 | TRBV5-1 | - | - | TGCGCCAGCAGCTTGTACGGTAGTGGCTACACCTTC | CASSLYGSGYTF
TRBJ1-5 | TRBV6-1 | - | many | TGTGCCAGCAGCTACGCGGGAGGGAAAGATCAGCCCCAGCATTTT | CASSYAGGKDQPQHF
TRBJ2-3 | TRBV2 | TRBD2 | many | TGTGCCAGCACTTCTAGGACTAGCAATCGAGATACGCAGTATTTT | CASTSRTSNRDTQYF